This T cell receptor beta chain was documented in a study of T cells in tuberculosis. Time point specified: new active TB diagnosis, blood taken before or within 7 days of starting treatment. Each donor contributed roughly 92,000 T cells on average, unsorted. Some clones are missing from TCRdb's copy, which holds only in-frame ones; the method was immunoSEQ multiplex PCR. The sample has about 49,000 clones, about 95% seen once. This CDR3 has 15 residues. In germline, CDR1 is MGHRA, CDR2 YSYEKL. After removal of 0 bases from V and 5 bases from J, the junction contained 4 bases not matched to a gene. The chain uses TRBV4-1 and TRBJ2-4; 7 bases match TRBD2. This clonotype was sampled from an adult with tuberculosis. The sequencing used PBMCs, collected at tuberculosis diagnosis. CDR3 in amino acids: CASSQDYLAENIQYF. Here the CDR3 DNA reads TGCGCCAGCAGCCAAGATTACCTAGCGGAAAACATTCAGTACTTC.